This T cell receptor (beta chain) appears in the sequencing data of a study of CD8 T cells in ankylosing spondylitis. General study results and limits: Ankylosing spondylitis blood appeared to carry a characteristic TCR beta motif of seven to nine highly homologous variants. Within peripheral blood, clones linked to disease were CD8+ and relatively rare.

Trimming shortened V by 3 bases and J by 1 base, and 16 bases separated the two germline ends. Germline CDR1 WSHSY, CDR2 SAAADI. The CDR3 is 16 residues long. This clonotype was seen many times. Its antigen is as yet unknown. TCRdb reanalysed the 5' RACE reads using MiXCR and keeps one entry per CDR3 protein. In the table there are some 140,000 distinct CDR3 sequences, approximately 8.4% of which are singletons. J is TRBJ2-7 and V is TRBV10-2, with D tentatively TRBD1 or TRBD2 (7 bases each). The receptor was isolated from a male donor with ankylosing spondylitis. The sequenced sample consisted of synovial fluid, either unsorted or a sorted T cell fraction (not recorded which). The CDR3 loop reads CASSDPGGAGSYEQYF. The CDR3 DNA sequence: TGCGCCAGCAGTGACCCAGGGGGGGCAGGGTCCTACGAGCAGTACTTC.